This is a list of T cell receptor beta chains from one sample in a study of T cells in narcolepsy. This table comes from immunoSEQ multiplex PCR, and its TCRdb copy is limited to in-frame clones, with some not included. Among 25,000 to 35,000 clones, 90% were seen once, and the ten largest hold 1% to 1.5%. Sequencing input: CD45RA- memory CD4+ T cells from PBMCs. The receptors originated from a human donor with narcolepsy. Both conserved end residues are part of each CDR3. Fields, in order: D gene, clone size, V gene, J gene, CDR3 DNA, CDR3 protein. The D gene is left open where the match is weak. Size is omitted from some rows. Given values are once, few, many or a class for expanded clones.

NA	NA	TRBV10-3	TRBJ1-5	TGTGCCATCAGTGAGTCTTCAGGGGTGGGGCAGCCCCAGCATTTT	CAISESSGVGQPQHF
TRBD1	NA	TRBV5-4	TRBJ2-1	TGTGCCAGCAGCTCACAGGGGGCCGAGTCCTACAATGAGCAGTTCTTC	CASSSQGAESYNEQFF
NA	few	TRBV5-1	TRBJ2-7	TGCGCCAGCAGCGCGGACAGCTACGAGCAGTACTTC	CASSADSYEQYF
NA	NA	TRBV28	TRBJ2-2	TGTGCCAGTTGGGGGGGGCTTGGAGACACCGGGGAGCTGTTTTTT	CASWGGLGDTGELFF
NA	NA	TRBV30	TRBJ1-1	TGTGCCTGGAGATCGGGTATGAACACTGAAGCTTCCTTT	CAWRSGMNTEASF
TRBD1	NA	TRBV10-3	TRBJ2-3	TGTGCCATCAGCCTGACAGGGTTCACAGATACGCAGTATTTT	CAISLTGFTDTQYF
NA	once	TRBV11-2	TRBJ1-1	TGTGCCAGCAGCTTACTTGTTGGGCAGGGGCGGACTGAAGCTTTCTTT	CASSLLVGQGRTEAFF
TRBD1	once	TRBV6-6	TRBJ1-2	TGTGCCAGCAGGGTTCCAGGGGGATATGGCTACACCTTC	CASRVPGGYGYTF
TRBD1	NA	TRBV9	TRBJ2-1	TGTGCCAGCAGCGCAGGACAGGGGAAATACAATGAGCAGTTCTTC	CASSAGQGKYNEQFF
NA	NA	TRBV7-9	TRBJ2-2	TGTGCCAGCAGCTTAGCAGGGGCCGGGGAGCTGTTTTTT	CASSLAGAGELFF
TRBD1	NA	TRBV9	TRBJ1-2	TGTGCCAGCAGCGTGGGAGGACAGGCCTCGAACTATGGCTACACCTTC	CASSVGGQASNYGYTF
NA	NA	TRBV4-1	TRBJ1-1	TGCGCCAGCAGCCAGGACCACTTGGGTCGAAACACTGAAGCTTTCTTT	CASSQDHLGRNTEAFF
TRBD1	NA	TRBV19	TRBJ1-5	TGTGCCAGTAGTATCGGGACAGGGGTGGTGGGGCCCCAGCATTTT	CASSIGTGVVGPQHF
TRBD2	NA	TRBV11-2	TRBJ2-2	TGTGCCAGCAGCTCCCCCCGGGGGGTAAACGGTCGCGCCGGGGAGCTGTTTTTT	CASSSPRGVNGRAGELFF
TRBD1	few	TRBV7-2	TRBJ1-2	TGTGCCAGCAGCCGGGACAGGGCAATTAACTATGGCTACACCTTC	CASSRDRAINYGYTF
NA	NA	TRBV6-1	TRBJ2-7	TGTGCCAGCAGGTCGGTCTACGAGCAGTACTTC	CASRSVYEQYF
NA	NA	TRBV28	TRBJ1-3	TGTGCCAGCAGTTTATCGGCGGGAAACACCATATATTTT	CASSLSAGNTIYF
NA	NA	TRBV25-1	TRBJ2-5	TGTGCCAGCAGTGAGGAGACCCAGTACTTC	CASSEETQYF
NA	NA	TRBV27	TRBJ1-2	TGTGCCAGCCTCCCAATATCTGGGTTGGGCAGGGACTATGGCTACACCTTC	CASLPISGLGRDYGYTF
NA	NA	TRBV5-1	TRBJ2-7	TGCGCCAGCAGCTTGACTGGCCCAGGGACCTACGAGCAGTACTTC	CASSLTGPGTYEQYF
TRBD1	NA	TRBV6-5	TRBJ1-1	TGTGCCAGCAGTCCTCAGAAAGGGGGCCTTTCTGAAGCTTTCTTT	CASSPQKGGLSEAFF
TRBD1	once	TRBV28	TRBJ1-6	TGTGCCAGTACGGGACAGGGGGCGAGTTCACCCCTCCACTTT	CASTGQGASSPLHF
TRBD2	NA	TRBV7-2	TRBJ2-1	TGTGCCAGCAGCCCCCTTAGCGGGGCCCTCTCCTACAATGAGCAGTTCTTC	CASSPLSGALSYNEQFF